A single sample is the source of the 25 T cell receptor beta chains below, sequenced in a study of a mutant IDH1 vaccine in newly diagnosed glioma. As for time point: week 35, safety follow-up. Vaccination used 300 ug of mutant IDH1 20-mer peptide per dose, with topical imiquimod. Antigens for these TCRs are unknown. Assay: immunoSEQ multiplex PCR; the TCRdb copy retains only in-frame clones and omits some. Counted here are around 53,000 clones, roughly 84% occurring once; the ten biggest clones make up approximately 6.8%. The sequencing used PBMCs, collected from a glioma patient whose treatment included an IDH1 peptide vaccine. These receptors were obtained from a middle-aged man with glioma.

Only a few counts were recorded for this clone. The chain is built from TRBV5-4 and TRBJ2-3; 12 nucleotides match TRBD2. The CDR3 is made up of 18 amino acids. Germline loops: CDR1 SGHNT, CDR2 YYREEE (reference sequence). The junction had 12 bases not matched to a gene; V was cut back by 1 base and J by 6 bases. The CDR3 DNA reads TGTGCCAGCAGCTTGCAGGTCGCTAGCGGGGGGGAATTGGATACGCAGTATTTT. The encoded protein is CASSLQVASGGELDTQYF. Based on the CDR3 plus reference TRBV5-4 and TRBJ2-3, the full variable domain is ETGVTQSPTHLIKTRGQQVTLRCSSQSGHNTVSWYQQALGQGPQFIFQYYREEENGRGNFPPRFSGLQFPNYSSELNVNALELDDSALYLCASSLQVASGGELDTQYFGPGTRLTVL.

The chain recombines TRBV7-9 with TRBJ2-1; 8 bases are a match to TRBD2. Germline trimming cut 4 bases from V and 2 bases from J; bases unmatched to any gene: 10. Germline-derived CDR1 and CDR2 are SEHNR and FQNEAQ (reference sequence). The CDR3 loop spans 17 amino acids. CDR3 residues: CASSSPGRGATYNEQFF. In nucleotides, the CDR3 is TGTGCCAGCAGCTCCCCAGGGCGGGGGGCAACCTACAATGAGCAGTTCTTC. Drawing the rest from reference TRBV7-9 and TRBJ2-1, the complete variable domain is DTGVSQNPRHKITKRGQNVTFRCDPISEHNRLYWYRQTLGQGPEFLTYFQNEAQLEKSRLLSDRFSAERPKGSFSTLEIQRTEQGDSAMYLCASSSPGRGATYNEQFFGPGTRLTVL.

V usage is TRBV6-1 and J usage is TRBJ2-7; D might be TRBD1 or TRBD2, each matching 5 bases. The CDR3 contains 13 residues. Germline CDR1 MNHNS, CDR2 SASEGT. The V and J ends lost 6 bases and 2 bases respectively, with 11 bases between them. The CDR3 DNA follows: TGTGCCAGCAGCAGGGACGCAGCCTACGAGCAGTACTTC. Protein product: CASSRDAAYEQYF.

The chain's CDR3 is CASKEVAGGNSPLHF. The CDR3 bases are TGTGCCAGCAAGGAGGTCGCAGGGGGTAATTCACCCCTCCACTTT. The J gene is TRBJ1-6, the V gene TRBV2, with 7 positions matching TRBD1. Germline V CDR1 and CDR2: SNHLY, FYNNEI. J lost 6 bases, V lost 7 bases, and 9 bases had no gene match. The CDR3 contains 15 residues.

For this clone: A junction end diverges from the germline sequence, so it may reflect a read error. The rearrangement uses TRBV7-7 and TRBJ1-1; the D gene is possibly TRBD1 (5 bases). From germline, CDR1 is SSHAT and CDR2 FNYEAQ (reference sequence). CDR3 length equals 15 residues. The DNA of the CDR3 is TGTGCTAGCAGCTACGGGACTTCCGAGGGCACTGAAGCTTTCTTT. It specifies CASSYGTSEGTEAFF.

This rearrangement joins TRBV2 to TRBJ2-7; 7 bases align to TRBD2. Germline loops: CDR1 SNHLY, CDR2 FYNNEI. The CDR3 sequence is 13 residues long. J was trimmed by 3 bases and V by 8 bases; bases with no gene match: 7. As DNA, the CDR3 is TGTGCCAGCCGGGGAGGGGTGAACTACGAGCAGTACTTC. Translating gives CASRGGVNYEQYF.

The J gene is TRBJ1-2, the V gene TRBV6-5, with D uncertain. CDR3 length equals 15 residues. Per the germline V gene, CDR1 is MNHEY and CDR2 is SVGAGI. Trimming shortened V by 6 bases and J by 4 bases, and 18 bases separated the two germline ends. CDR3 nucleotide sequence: TGTGCCAGCAGCCCAGGCCTTACAGATACCTATGGCTACACCTTC. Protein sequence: CASSPGLTDTYGYTF.

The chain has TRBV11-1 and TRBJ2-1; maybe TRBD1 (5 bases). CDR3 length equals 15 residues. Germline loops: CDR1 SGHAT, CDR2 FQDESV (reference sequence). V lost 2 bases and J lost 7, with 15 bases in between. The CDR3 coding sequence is TGTGCCAGCAGCTTAACCGGACAACCTGGTAATGAGCAGTTCTTC. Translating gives CASSLTGQPGNEQFF.

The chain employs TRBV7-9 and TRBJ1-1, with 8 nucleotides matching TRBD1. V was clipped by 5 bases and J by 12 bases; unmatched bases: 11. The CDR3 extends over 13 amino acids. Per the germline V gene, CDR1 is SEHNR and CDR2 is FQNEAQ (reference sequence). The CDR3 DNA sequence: TGTGCCAGCAGCCCTCGGACAGGGCGGTTAACTTTCTTT. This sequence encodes CASSPRTGRLTFF.

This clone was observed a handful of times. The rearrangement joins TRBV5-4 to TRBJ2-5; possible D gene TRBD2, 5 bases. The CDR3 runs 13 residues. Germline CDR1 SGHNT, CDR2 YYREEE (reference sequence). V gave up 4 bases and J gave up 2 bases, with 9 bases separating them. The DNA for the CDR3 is TGTGCCAGCAGCCCCGGACTGCAAGAGACCCAGTACTTC. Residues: CASSPGLQETQYF. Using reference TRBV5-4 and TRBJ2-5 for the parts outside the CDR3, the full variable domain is ETGVTQSPTHLIKTRGQQVTLRCSSQSGHNTVSWYQQALGQGPQFIFQYYREEENGRGNFPPRFSGLQFPNYSSELNVNALELDDSALYLCASSPGLQETQYFGPGTRLLVL.

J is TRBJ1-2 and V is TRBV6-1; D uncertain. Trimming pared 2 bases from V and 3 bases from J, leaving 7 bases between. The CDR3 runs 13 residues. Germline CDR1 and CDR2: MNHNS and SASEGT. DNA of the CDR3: TGTGCCAGCAGTGAATTCAATTACTATGGCTACACCTTC. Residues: CASSEFNYYGYTF.

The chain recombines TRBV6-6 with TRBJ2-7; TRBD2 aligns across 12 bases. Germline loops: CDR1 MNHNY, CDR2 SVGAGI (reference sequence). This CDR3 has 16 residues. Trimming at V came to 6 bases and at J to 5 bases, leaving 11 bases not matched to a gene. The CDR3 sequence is CASSLMTGLAGHEQYF. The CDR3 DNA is TGTGCCAGCAGCTTAATGACGGGACTAGCGGGCCACGAGCAGTACTTC.

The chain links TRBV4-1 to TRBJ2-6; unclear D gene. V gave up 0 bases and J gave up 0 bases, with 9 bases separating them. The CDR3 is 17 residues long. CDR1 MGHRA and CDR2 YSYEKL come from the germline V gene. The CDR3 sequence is CASSQDRISSGANVLTF. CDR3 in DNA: TGCGCCAGCAGCCAAGACAGAATAAGCTCTGGGGCCAACGTCCTGACTTTC.

The CDR3 reads CASTRGGSRTEAFF. The CDR3 DNA sequence: TGTGCCAGCACCCGAGGGGGTAGCCGGACTGAAGCTTTCTTT. V usage is TRBV28 and J usage is TRBJ1-1; possibly TRBD1 for D (6 bases). CDR1 and CDR2 (germline): MDHEN, SYDVKM. V lost 7 bases, J lost 5 bases, and 17 bases lay in between. This CDR3 has 14 residues.

DNA of the CDR3: TGTGCCATCTCTGGTGTGAACACTGAAGCTTTCTTT. Translated, it gives CAISGVNTEAFF. The chain uses TRBV10-3 and TRBJ1-1; D unclear. The CDR3 is made up of 12 amino acids. Trimming shortened V by 8 bases and J by 0 bases, and 7 bases separated the two germline ends. CDR1 is ENHRY and CDR2 is SYGVKD in the germline V gene.

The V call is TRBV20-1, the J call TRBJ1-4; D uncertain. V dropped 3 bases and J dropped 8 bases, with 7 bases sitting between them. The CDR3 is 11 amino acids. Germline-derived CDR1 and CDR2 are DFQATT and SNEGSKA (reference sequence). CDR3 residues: CSASRGEKLFF. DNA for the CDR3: TGCAGTGCTAGTCGAGGGGAAAAACTGTTTTTT.

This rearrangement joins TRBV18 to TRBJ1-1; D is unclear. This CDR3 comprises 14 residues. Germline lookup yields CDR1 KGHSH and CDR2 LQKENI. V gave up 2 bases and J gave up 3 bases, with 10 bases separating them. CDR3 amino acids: CASSPNPRYTEAFF. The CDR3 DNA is TGTGCCAGCTCACCAAACCCCCGGTACACTGAAGCTTTCTTT. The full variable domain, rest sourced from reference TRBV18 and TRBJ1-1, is NAGVMQNPRHLVRRRGQEARLRCSPMKGHSHVYWYRQLPEEGLKFMVYLQKENIIDESGMPKERFSAEFPKEGPSILRIQQVVRGDSAAYFCASSPNPRYTEAFFGQGTRLTVV.

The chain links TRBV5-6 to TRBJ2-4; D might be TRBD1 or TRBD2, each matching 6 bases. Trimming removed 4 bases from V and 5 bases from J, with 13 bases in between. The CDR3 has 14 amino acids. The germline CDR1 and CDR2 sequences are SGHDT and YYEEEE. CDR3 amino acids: CASSPGAGQNIQYF. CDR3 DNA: TGTGCCAGCAGCCCGGGGGCGGGGCAAAACATTCAGTACTTC.

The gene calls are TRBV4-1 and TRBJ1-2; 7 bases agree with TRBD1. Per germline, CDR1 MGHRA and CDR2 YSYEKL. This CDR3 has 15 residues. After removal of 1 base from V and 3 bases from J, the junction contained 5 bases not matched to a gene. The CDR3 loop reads CASSQGAGGDYGYTF. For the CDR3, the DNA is TGCGCCAGCAGCCAAGGAGCAGGGGGGGACTATGGCTACACCTTC.

The CDR3 bases are TGTGCCAGCAGTTACACCCGGGACAGGGGTAATTCACCCCTCCACTTT. This codes for CASSYTRDRGNSPLHF. The chain has TRBV6-5 and TRBJ1-6, with 10 bases aligning to TRBD1. The CDR3 runs 16 residues. V gave up 2 bases and J gave up 6 bases; unmatched junction bases: 4. CDR1 MNHEY and CDR2 SVGAGI come from the germline V gene.

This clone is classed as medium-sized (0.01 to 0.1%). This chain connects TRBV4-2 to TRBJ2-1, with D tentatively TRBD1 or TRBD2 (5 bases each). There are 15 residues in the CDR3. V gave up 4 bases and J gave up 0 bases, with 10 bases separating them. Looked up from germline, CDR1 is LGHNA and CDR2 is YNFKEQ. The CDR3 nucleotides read TGTGCCAGCAGCCTGGGGGAAAGCTCCTACAATGAGCAGTTCTTC. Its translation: CASSLGESSYNEQFF.

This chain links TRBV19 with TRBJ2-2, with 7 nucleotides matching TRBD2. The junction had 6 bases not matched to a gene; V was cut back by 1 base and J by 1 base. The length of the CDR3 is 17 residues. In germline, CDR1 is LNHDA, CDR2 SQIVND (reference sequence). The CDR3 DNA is TGTGCCAGTAGTATAGGCGCGGGGGTGGGGAACACCGGGGAGCTGTTTTTT. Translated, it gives CASSIGAGVGNTGELFF.

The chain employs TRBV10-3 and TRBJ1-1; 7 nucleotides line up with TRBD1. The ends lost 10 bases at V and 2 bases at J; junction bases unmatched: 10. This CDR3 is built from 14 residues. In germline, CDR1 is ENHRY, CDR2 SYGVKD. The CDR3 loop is CATEGQRSNTEAFF. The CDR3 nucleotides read TGTGCCACCGAGGGACAGAGAAGTAACACTGAAGCTTTCTTT.

CDR3 loop: CASTSGANTGELFF. The CDR3 bases are TGTGCCAGCACATCCGGGGCGAACACCGGGGAGCTGTTTTTT. The J gene is TRBJ2-2, the V gene TRBV7-2; a weak D match, TRBD2 (5 bases). Germline loops: CDR1 SGHTA, CDR2 FQGNSA. CDR3 size: 14 residues. V was clipped by 7 bases and J by 0 bases, with 9 bases between them. Drawing the rest from reference TRBV7-2 and TRBJ2-2, the complete variable domain is GAGVSQSPSNKVTEKGKDVELRCDPISGHTALYWYRQSLGQGLEFLIYFQGNSAPDKSGLPSDRFSAERTGGSVSTLTIQRTQQEDSAVYLCASTSGANTGELFFGEGSRLTVL.

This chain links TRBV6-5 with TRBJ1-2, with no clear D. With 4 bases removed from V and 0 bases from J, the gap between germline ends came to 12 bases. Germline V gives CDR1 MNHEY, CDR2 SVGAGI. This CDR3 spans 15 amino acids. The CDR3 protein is CASSLYRGANYGYTF. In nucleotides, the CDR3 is TGTGCCAGCAGTTTATATCGGGGAGCTAACTATGGCTACACCTTC.